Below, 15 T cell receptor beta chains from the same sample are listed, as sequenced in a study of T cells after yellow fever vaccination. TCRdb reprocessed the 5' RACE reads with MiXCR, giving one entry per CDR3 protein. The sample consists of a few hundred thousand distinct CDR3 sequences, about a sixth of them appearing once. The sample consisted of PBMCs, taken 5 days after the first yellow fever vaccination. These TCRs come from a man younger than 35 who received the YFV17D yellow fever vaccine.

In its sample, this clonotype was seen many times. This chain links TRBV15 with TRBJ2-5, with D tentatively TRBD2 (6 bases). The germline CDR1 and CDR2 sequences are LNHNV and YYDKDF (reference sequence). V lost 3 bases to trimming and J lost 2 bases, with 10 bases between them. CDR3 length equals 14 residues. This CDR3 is CATSRGLSQETQYF. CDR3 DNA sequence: TGTGCCACCAGCAGGGGACTGAGTCAAGAGACCCAGTACTTC.

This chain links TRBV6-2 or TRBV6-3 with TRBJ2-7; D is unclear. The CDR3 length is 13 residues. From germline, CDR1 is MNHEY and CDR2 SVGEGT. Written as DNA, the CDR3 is TGTGCCAGCAGTTACGGGTACTCCAACGAGCAGTACGTC. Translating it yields CASSYGYSNEQYV.

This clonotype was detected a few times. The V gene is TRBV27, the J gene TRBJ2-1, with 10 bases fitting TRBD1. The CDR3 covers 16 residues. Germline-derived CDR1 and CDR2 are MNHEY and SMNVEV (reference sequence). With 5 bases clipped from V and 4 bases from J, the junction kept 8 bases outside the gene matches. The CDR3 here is CASSTPRDRGYNEQFF. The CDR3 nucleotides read TGTGCCAGCAGTACCCCCCGGGACAGGGGATACAATGAGCAGTTCTTC.

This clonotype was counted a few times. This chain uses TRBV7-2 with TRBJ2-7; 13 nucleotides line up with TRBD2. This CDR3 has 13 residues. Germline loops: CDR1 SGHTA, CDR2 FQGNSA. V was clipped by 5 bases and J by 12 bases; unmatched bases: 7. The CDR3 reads CASSIGLAGDLYV. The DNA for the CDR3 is TGTGCCAGCAGCATCGGACTAGCGGGGGATCTGTACGTC.

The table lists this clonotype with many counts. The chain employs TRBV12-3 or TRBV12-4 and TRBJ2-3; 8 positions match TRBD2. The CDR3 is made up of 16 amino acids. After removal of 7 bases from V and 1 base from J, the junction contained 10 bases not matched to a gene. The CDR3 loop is CASTPPGGARTDTQYF. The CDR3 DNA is TGTGCCAGCACCCCCCCGGGGGGGGCTCGCACAGATACGCAGTATTTT.

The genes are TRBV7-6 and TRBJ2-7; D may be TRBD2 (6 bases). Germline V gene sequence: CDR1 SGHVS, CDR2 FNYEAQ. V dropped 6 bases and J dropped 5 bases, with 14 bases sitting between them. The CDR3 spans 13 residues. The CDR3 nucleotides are TGTGCCAGCAGTCCAGTGGACTACGACGAGCAGTACGTC. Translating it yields CASSPVDYDEQYV.

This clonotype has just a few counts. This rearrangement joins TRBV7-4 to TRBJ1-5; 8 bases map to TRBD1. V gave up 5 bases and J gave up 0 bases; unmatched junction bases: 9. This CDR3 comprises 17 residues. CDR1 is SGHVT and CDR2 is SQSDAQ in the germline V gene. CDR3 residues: CASSNGTGPYSNQPQHF. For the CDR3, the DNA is TGTGCCAGCAGCAACGGGACAGGCCCTTATAGCAATCAGCCCCAGCATTTT.

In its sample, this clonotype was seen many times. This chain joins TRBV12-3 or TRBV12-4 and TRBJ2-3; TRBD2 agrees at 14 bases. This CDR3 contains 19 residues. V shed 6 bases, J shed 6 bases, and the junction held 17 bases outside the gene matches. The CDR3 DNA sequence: TGTGCCAGCAGGACCGATTACGTGGGACTAGCGGGGGCTTCGGATACGCAGTATTTT. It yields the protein CASRTDYVGLAGASDTQYF.

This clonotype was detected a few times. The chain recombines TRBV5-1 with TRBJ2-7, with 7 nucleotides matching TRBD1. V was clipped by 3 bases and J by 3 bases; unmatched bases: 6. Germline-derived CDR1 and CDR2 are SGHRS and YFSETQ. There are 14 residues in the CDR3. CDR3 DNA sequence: TGCGCCAGCAGCTCCCGACAGGGCGGCTACGAGCAGTACTTC. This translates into CASSSRQGGYEQYF.

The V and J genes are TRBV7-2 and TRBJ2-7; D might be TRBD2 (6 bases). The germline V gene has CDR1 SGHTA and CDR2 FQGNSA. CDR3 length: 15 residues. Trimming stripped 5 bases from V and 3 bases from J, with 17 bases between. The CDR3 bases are TGTGCCAGCAGCCTTACAGTTGCGGAGGGCTACGAGCAGTACGTC. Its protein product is CASSLTVAEGYEQYV.

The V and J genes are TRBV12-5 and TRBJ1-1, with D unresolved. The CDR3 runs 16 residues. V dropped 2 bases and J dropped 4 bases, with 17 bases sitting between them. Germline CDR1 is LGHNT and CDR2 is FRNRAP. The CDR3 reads CASGLILGLKFTEAFF. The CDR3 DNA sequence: TGTGCTAGTGGTTTGATACTTGGATTGAAGTTCACTGAAGCTTTCTTT. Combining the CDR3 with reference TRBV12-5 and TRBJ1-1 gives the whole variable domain DARVTQTPRHKVTEMGQEVTMRCQPILGHNTVFWYRQTMMQGLELLAYFRNRAPLDDSGMPKDRFSAEMPDATLATLKIQPSEPRDSAVYFCASGLILGLKFTEAFFGQGTRLTVV.

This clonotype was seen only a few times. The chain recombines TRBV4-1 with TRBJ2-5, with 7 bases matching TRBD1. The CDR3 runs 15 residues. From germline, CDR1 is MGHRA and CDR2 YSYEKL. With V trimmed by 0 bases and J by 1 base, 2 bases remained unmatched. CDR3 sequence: CASSQDGTVQETQYF. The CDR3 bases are TGCGCCAGCAGCCAAGATGGGACAGTCCAAGAGACCCAGTACTTC.

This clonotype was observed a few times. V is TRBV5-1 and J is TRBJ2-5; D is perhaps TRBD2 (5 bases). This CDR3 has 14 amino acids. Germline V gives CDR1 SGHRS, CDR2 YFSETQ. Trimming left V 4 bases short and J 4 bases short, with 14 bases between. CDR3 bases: TGCGCCAGCAGCCCCTCTCTCGGGATAGAGACCCAGTACTTC. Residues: CASSPSLGIETQYF.

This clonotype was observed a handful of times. The CDR3 bases are TGTGCCAGCAGCCCCGGACAGAGGAACGAGCAGTACTTC. Protein: CASSPGQRNEQYF. The V call is TRBV7-9, the J call TRBJ2-7; possible D gene TRBD1, 6 bases. CDR1 is SEHNR, CDR2 FQNEAQ, per germline (reference sequence). V was trimmed by 5 bases and J by 5 bases, leaving 13 bases between them. The CDR3 loop spans 13 amino acids.

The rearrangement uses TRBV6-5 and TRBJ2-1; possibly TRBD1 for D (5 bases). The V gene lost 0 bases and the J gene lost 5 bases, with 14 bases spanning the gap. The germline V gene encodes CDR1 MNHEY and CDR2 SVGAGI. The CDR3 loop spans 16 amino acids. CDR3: CASSYSNQRQNNEQFF. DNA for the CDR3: TGTGCCAGCAGTTACTCGAATCAGAGACAGAACAATGAGCAGTTCTTC.